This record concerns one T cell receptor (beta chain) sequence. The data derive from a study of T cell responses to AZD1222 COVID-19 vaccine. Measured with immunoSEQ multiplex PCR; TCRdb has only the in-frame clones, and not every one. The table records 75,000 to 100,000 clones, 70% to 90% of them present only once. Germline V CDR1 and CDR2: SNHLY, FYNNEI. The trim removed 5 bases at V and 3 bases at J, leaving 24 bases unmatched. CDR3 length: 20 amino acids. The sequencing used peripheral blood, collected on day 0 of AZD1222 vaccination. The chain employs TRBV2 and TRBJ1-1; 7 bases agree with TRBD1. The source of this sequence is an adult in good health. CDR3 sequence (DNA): TGTGCCAGCAGTTACCGCCTCGGACAGGCAGCACTATCACTGGACACTGAAGCTTTCTTT. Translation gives CASSYRLGQAALSLDTEAFF.